Below are 2 T cell receptor beta chains sequenced from a single sample in a study of regulatory T cells in long-lasting Graves disease. Investigators prepared the TCR beta libraries by applying iRepertoire HTBI primers and Arm-PCR of CDR3 regions. TCRdb fed the multiplex PCR reads into MiXCR, producing one record per CDR3 protein. The sample contains around 330,000 distinct CDR3 sequences, about 18% of which appear only once. Time point reported: newly diagnosed GD, antithyroid drugs for less than 3 months. Scientists built the TCR library using RNA that was extracted from PBMCs. The sample was peripheral blood mononuclear cells (PBMCs), taken at new diagnosis, from a patient treated with antithyroid drugs. These receptors originate from a female donor with Graves disease.

This clonotype was counted at least ten times. The rearrangement links TRBV6-5 to TRBJ2-5; 9 bases agree with TRBD1. The junction had 7 bases not matched to a gene; V was cut back by 2 bases and J by 3 bases. The CDR3 is made up of 16 amino acids. In germline, CDR1 is MNHEY, CDR2 SVGAGI. This chain's CDR3 is CASSYPPTGGEETQYF. In nucleotides, the CDR3 is TGTGCCAGCAGTTACCCTCCGACAGGGGGAGAAGAGACCCAGTACTTC.

Remarks on this clonotype: A much larger clone lies one base from this, so it may be a read error. The chain couples TRBV10-3 to TRBJ1-2, with D possibly being TRBD1 (5 bases). Germline V gene sequence: CDR1 ENHRY, CDR2 SYGVKD. This CDR3 has 13 amino acids. The DNA of the CDR3 is TGTGTCACGCCGGGACGGAATACCTATGGCTACACCTTC. This gives the protein CVTPGRNTYGYTF.